Described below is a single TCR beta chain sequence and its context. Authors' analysis steps: For nucleated cells, counts were estimated from reference gene primer amplification. Assay used: immunoSEQ multiplex PCR; TCRdb lists only in-frame clones, some missing. The V and J calls and clone size are taken from that table; D and trimming were inferred from the DNA. The sample yields under 250,000 clones, 80% to 85% seen once. The sample comes from a study of blood T cell repertoires in COVID-19. Background on the study: The United States, Italy and Spain were the sources of the acute and convalescent COVID-19 samples. In each case, the material was cDNA or gDNA derived from T cells, B-cell-depleted T cells, or PBMCs.

CDR1 and CDR2 (germline): MNHEY, SVGAGI. The CDR3 is 16 residues long. Losses at the gene ends were 4 bases for V and 3 bases for J; bases not matched to a gene: 1. Sequencing was carried out using peripheral blood. This sequence originates from a young woman who had recovered from COVID-19. The chain carries TRBV6-5 and TRBJ2-2; 14 nucleotides agree with TRBD2. The CDR3 loop reads CASSWGLAGDTGELFF. The CDR3 DNA follows: TGTGCCAGCAGTTGGGGACTAGCGGGAGACACCGGGGAGCTGTTTTTT.